These 6 T cell receptor beta chains were sequenced from one sample in a study of blood T cell repertoires in COVID-19. Method: immunoSEQ multiplex PCR; TCRdb's copy keeps in-frame clones and lacks some. The table includes about 210,000 clones, approximately 80% detected once. The sequencing sample was made of PBMCs or T cells enriched from blood (not recorded which). These receptors all come from a woman between 50 and 59 years old with acute COVID-19.

The J gene is TRBJ1-3, the V gene TRBV9; D is unclear. The germline gives CDR1 SGDLS, CDR2 YYNGEE. The CDR3 has 14 residues. V dropped 1 base and J dropped 4 bases, with 9 bases sitting between them. The CDR3 protein is CASSVTSSGNTIYF. CDR3 nucleotide sequence: TGTGCCAGCAGCGTAACGAGTTCCGGAAACACCATATATTTT.

The table lists this clone with a count of one. This sequence joins TRBV27 and TRBJ1-5; perhaps TRBD1 as D (5 bases). V was shortened by 4 bases and J by 7 bases, with 11 bases between the two germline ends. Germline-derived CDR1 and CDR2 are MNHEY and SMNVEV (reference sequence). There are 13 residues in the CDR3. CDR3 coding DNA: TGTGCCAGCAGTTCCCGGTGGGGCCAGCCCCAGCATTTT. It is translated as CASSSRWGQPQHF.

A single count supports this clone. The J gene is TRBJ1-5, the V gene TRBV15, with D uncertain. V was clipped by 0 bases and J by 5 bases, with 11 bases between them. The CDR3 extends over 15 amino acids. Germline V lookup: CDR1 LNHNV, CDR2 YYDKDF (reference sequence). In DNA, the CDR3 is TGTGCCACCAGCAGAGATAGGAGGGTGGATCAGCCCCAGCATTTT. It codes for CATSRDRRVDQPQHF.

The J gene is TRBJ2-7, the V gene TRBV14; the D gene is possibly TRBD2 (6 bases). V dropped 1 base and J dropped 0 bases, with 16 bases sitting between them. Germline CDR1 SGHDN, CDR2 FVKESK. The CDR3 has 17 residues. CDR3 DNA: TGTGCCAGCAGCCAAGTGGCGGGGCAGCTCCACTCCTACGAGCAGTACTTC. Amino acid sequence: CASSQVAGQLHSYEQYF.

The table lists this clone with a few counts. The rearrangement joins TRBV18 to TRBJ1-2; D unclear. The CDR3 covers 16 residues. Between the trimmed V and J ends, which lost 2 bases and 4 bases, there was a span of 17 bases. Per the germline V gene, CDR1 is KGHSH and CDR2 is LQKENI. CDR3 in amino acids: CASSPSETQPAYGYTF. In DNA, the CDR3 is TGTGCCAGCTCACCATCAGAGACACAGCCAGCCTATGGCTACACCTTC.

The chain links TRBV19 to TRBJ2-7; TRBD1 matches 7 bases. The CDR3 spans 15 residues. After removal of 4 bases from V and 1 base from J, the junction contained 7 bases not matched to a gene. Per germline, CDR1 LNHDA and CDR2 SQIVND (reference sequence). CDR3 coding DNA: TGTGCCAGTAGTAAGACAGCCAGGGGGTCCTACGAGCAGTACTTC. The encoded protein is CASSKTARGSYEQYF.